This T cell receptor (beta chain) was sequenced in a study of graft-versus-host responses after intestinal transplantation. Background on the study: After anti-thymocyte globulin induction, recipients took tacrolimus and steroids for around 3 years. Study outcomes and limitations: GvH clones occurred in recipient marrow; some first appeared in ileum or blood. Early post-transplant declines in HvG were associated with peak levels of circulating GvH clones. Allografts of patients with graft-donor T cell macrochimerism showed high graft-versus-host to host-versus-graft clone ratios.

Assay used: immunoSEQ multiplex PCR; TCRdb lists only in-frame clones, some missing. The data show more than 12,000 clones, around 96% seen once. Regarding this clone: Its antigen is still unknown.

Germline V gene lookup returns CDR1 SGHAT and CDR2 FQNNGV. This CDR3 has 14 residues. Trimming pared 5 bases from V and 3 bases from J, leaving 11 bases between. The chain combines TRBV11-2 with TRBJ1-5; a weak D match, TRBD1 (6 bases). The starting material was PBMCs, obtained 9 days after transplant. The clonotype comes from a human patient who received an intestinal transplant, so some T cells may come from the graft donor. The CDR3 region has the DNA TGTGCCAGCAGCACGGACAGCCTCAATCAGCCCCAGCATTTT. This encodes CASSTDSLNQPQHF.